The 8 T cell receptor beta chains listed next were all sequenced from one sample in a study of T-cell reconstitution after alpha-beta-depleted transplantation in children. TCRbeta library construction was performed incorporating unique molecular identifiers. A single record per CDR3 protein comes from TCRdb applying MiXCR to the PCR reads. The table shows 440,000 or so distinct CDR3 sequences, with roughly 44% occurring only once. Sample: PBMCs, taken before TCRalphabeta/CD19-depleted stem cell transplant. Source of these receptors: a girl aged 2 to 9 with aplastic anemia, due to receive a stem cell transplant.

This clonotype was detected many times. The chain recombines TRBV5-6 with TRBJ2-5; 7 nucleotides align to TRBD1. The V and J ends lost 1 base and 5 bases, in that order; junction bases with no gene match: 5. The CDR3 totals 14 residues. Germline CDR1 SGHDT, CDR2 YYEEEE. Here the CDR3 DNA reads TGTGCCAGCAGCTTGACAGGGGTCGAGGAGACCCAGTACTTC. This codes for CASSLTGVEETQYF.

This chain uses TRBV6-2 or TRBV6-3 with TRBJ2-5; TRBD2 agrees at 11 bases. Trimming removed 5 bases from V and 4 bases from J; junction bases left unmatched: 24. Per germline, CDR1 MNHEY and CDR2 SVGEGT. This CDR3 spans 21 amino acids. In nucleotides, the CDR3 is TGTGCCAGCAGTACATTTCTACTAGCGGGAGAATCCCTATTGCAGGGAGAGACCCAGTACTTC. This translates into CASSTFLLAGESLLQGETQYF.

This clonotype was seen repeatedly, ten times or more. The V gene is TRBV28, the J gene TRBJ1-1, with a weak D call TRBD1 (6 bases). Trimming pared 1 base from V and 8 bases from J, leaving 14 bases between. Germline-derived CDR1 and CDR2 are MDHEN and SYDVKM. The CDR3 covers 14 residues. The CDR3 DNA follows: TGTGCCAGCAGTTTATACACAGGGATACTAGAAGCTTTCTTT. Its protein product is CASSLYTGILEAFF.

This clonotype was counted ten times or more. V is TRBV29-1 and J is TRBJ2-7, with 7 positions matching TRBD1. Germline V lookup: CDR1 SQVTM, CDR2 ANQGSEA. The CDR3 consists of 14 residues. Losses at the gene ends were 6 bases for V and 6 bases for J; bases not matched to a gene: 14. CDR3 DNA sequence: TGCAGCGTGAAAATAACAGGGGTGGGCGGCGAGCAGTACTTC. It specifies CSVKITGVGGEQYF.

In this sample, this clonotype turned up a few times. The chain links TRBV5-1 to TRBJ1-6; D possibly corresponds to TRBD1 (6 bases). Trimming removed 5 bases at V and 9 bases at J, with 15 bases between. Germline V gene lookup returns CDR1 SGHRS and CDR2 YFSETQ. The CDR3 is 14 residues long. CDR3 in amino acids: CASRRAQGISPLHF. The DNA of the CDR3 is TGCGCCAGCAGGCGGGCCCAGGGGATTTCACCCCTCCACTTT.

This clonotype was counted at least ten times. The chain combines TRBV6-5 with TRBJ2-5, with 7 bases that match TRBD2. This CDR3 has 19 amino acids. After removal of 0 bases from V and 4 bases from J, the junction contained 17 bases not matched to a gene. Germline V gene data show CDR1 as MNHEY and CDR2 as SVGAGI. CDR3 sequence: CASSYSTLPRGSSSETQYF. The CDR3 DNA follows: TGTGCCAGCAGTTACTCGACCCTTCCGCGGGGGTCGAGTTCAGAGACCCAGTACTTC.

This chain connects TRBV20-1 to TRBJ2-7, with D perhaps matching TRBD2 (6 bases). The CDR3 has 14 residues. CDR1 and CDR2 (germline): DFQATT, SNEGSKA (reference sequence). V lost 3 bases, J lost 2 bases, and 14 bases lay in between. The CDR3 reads CSASAGTWTYEQYF. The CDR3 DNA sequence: TGCAGTGCTAGCGCCGGGACTTGGACCTACGAGCAGTACTTC.

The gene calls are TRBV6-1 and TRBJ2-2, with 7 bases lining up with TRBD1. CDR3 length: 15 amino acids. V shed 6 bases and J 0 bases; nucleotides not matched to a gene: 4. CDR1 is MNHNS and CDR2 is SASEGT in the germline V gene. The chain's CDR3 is CASSNDRANTGELFF. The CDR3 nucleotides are TGTGCCAGCAGCAATGACAGGGCGAACACCGGGGAGCTGTTTTTT.